This TCR beta chain derives from a study of blood T cell repertoires in COVID-19. Looking at the study overall: Samples taken during acute and convalescent COVID-19 were collected in the United States, Italy and Spain. The analysed material was cDNA or gDNA that came from T cells, B-cell-depleted T cells, or PBMCs.

Measured with immunoSEQ multiplex PCR; TCRdb has only the in-frame clones, and not every one. The data contain some 68,000 clones, around nine tenths of them singletons. The CDR3 sequence is 15 residues long. After removal of 0 bases from V and 4 bases from J, the junction contained 3 bases not matched to a gene. Germline V gene data show CDR1 as MNHEY and CDR2 as SMNVEV (reference sequence). The TCR sequence derives from a man aged 35-49 years with COVID-19, enrolled during active disease. Sequenced: peripheral blood. The chain has TRBV27 and TRBJ2-3, with 8 bases aligning to TRBD2. The CDR3 here is CASSLSTGGADTQYF. CDR3 bases: TGTGCCAGCAGTTTATCCACGGGGGGGGCAGATACGCAGTATTTT.